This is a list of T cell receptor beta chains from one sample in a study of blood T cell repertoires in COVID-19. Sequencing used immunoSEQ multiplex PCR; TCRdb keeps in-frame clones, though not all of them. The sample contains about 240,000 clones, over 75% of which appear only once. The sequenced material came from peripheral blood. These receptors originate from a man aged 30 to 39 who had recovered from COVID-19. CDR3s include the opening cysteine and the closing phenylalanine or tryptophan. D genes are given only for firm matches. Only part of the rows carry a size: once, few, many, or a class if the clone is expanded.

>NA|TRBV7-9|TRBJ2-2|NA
CASSSSTRYGGELFF
TGTGCCAGCAGCTCATCGACTAGGTACGGCGGGGAGCTGTTTTTT
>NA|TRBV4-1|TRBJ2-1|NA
CASTWGAGQSSYNEQFF
TGCGCCAGCACGTGGGGGGCGGGACAGAGCTCCTACAATGAGCAGTTCTTC
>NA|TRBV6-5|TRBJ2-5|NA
CASSSRTPQETQYF
TGTGCCAGCAGTTCCAGGACTCCCCAAGAGACCCAGTACTTC
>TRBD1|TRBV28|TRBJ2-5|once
CASSEAGTGYQETQYF
TGTGCCAGCAGTGAGGCCGGGACAGGGTACCAAGAGACCCAGTACTTC
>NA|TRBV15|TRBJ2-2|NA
CATARTLVSGELFF
TGTGCCACCGCGCGAACGCTTGTTAGCGGGGAGCTGTTTTTT
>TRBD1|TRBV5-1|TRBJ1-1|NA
CASSPQPGQSWNTEAFF
TGCGCCAGCAGCCCGCAACCGGGACAGAGTTGGAACACTGAAGCTTTCTTT
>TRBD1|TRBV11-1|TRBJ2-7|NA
CASSLRTGLYEQYF
TGTGCCAGCAGCTTAAGGACAGGGCTCTACGAGCAGTACTTC
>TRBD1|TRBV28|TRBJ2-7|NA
CASSTGQGRNEQYF
TGTGCCAGCAGTACCGGACAGGGTCGGAACGAGCAGTACTTC
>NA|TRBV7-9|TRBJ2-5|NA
CASSRPERFRIEETQYF
TGTGCCAGCAGCCGCCCCGAGAGGTTTCGAATCGAAGAGACCCAGTACTTC
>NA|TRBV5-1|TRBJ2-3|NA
CASSLAGTEGADTQYF
TGCGCCAGCAGCTTGGCGGGGACGGAGGGCGCGGATACGCAGTATTTT
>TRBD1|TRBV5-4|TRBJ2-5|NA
CASSFDRAQETQYF
TGTGCCAGCAGCTTCGACAGGGCTCAAGAGACCCAGTACTTC
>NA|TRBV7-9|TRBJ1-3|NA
CASSAPPGPGNTIYF
TGTGCCAGCAGCGCTCCGCCAGGGCCTGGAAACACCATATATTTT
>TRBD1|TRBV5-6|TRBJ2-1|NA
CASSLAGSTGTNEQFF
TGTGCCAGCAGCTTGGCGGGTTCGACAGGGACGAATGAGCAGTTCTTC
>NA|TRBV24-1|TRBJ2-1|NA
CATSDTRVAEQFF
TGTGCCACCAGTGACACCAGGGTGGCGGAGCAGTTCTTC
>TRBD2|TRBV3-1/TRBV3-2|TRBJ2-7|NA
CASRGGSLEQYF
TGTGCCTCCCGGGGGGGTTCCCTCGAGCAGTACTTC
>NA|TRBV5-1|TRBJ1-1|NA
CASSLELGGATEAFF
TGCGCCAGCAGCTTGGAACTGGGAGGAGCCACTGAAGCTTTCTTT
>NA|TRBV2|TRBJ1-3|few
CASSGTSTAPGNTIYF
TGTGCCAGCAGCGGCACCTCGACAGCCCCTGGAAACACCATATATTTT
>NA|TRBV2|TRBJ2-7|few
CASSELYLSEQYF
TGTGCCAGCAGTGAACTCTATCTTTCCGAGCAGTACTTC
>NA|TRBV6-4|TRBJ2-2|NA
CASSPTEVTGELFF
TGTGCCAGCAGCCCGACAGAGGTCACCGGGGAGCTGTTTTTT
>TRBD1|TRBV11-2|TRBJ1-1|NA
CASSRTGTEAFF
TGTGCCAGCAGCCGGACAGGAACTGAAGCTTTCTTT
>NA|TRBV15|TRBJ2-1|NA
CATSSHRDEQFF
TGTGCCACCAGCAGTCACAGGGATGAGCAGTTCTTC
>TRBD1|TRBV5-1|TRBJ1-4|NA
CASSLVGRGDEKLFF
TGCGCCAGCAGCTTGGTCGGCAGGGGGGATGAAAAACTGTTTTTT
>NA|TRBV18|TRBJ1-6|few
CASSPLGNSPLHF
TGTGCCAGCTCTCCCTTGGGCAATTCACCCCTCCACTTT
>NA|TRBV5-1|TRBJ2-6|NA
CASSLGASLSGANVLTF
TGCGCCAGCAGCTTGGGGGCCAGCCTCTCTGGGGCCAACGTCCTGACTTTC
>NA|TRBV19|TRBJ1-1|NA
CASSTRDKGTEAFF
TGTGCCAGTAGTACACGGGACAAGGGTACTGAAGCTTTCTTT
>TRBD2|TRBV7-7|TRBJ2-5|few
CASSLGAGGYQETQYF
TGTGCCAGCAGCTTAGGAGCGGGGGGGTACCAAGAGACCCAGTACTTC
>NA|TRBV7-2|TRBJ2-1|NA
CASSLQSRSTEQFF
TGTGCCAGCAGCTTACAAAGCCGGAGCACTGAGCAGTTCTTC
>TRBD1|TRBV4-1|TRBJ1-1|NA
CASSQGDSWATEAFF
TGCGCCAGCAGCCAGGGGGACAGCTGGGCCACTGAAGCTTTCTTT
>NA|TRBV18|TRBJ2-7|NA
CASSPPMGQTYEQYF
TGTGCCAGCTCACCACCCATGGGACAAACCTACGAGCAGTACTTC
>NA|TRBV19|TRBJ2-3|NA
CASSIMGRGYTDTQYF
TGTGCCAGTAGTATTATGGGGCGGGGATACACAGATACGCAGTATTTT
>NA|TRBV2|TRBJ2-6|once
CASSLASGAGANVLTF
TGTGCCAGCAGCCTTGCCTCAGGGGCTGGGGCCAACGTCCTGACTTTC
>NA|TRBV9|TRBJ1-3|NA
CASSPSSPRSGNTIYF
TGTGCCAGCAGCCCTTCCAGTCCACGCTCTGGAAACACCATATATTTT
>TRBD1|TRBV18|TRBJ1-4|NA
CASSLQGASNEKLFF
TGTGCCAGCTCACTACAGGGGGCGAGTAATGAAAAACTGTTTTTT
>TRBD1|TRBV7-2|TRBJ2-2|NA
CASSSRQGVNTGELFF
TGTGCCAGCAGCAGCCGACAGGGGGTGAACACCGGGGAGCTGTTTTTT
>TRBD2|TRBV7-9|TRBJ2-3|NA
CASSSQRGSRGDTQYF
TGTGCCAGCAGCTCCCAGCGGGGGTCACGGGGAGATACGCAGTATTTT
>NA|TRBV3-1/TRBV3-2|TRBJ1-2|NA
CASSQDRQPRNYGYTF
TGTGCCAGCAGCCAGGACCGACAGCCGCGCAACTATGGCTACACCTTC
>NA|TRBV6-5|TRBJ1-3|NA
CASTLGQSSGNTIYF
TGTGCCAGCACCCTGGGGCAGAGCTCTGGAAACACCATATATTTT
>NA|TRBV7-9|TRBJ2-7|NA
CASSLGSPGIHEQYF
TGTGCCAGCAGCTTAGGAAGTCCGGGAATCCACGAGCAGTACTTC
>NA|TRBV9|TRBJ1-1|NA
CASSVQGTNTEAFF
TGTGCCAGCAGCGTACAGGGGACGAACACTGAAGCTTTCTTT
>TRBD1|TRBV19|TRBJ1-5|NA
CASGDSRYSNQPQHF
TGTGCCAGTGGGGACAGCCGCTATAGCAATCAGCCCCAGCATTTT
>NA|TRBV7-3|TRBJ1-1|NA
CASSLSGREDTEAFF
TGTGCCAGCAGCTTATCTGGCAGGGAAGACACTGAAGCTTTCTTT
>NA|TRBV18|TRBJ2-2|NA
CASSPSIRLDTGELFF
TGTGCCAGCTCACCTTCGATCAGGCTGGACACCGGGGAGCTGTTTTTT
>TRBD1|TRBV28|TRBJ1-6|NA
CASSGPGQGASSYNSPLHF
TGTGCCAGCAGTGGCCCGGGACAGGGCGCCAGCTCCTATAATTCACCCCTCCACTTT
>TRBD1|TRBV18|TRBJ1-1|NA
CASSGHPGQTNTEAFF
TGTGCCAGCTCAGGGCATCCGGGACAGACGAACACTGAAGCTTTCTTT
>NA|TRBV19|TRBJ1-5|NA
CASSLGTYSNQPQHF
TGTGCCAGTAGTTTGGGCACCTATAGCAATCAGCCCCAGCATTTT
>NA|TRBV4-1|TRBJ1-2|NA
CASSQEQGVYGYTF
TGCGCCAGCAGCCAAGAACAGGGAGTCTATGGCTACACCTTC
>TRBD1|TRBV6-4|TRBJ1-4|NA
CASLNPTGVFEKLFF
TGTGCCAGCCTCAACCCCACAGGGGTGTTTGAAAAACTGTTTTTT
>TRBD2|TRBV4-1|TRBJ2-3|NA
CASSQDPTSGGRTDTQYF
TGCGCCAGCAGCCAAGATCCCACTAGCGGGGGACGCACAGATACGCAGTATTTT
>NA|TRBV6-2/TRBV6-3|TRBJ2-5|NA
CASSYDTTEVSQYF
TGTGCCAGCAGTTATGACACAACGGAGGTGAGCCAGTACTTC
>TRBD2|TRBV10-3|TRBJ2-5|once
CAISAGLAGLQETQYF
TGTGCCATCAGTGCTGGCCTAGCGGGTCTACAAGAGACCCAGTACTTC
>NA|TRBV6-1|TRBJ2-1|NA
CASSEALEGVHEQFF
TGTGCCAGCAGTGAAGCATTAGAAGGGGTTCATGAGCAGTTCTTC
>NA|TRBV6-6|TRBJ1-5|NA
CASVSGQINQPQHF
TGTGCCAGCGTTTCCGGACAGATTAATCAGCCCCAGCATTTT